The 18 T cell receptor beta chains presented below share a single source sample, sequenced in a study of type 1 regulatory T cells. Study-level findings and limits: Type 1 regulatory T cells had a more restricted TCR repertoire than non-type 1 regulatory T cells.

TCRdb reanalysed the reads using MiXCR and keeps one entry per CDR3 protein. The data show about 5,000 distinct CDR3 sequences, with roughly 24% seen just once and less than 45% held by the top ten. Their antigen targets remain unknown. Material for sequencing was cultured type 1 regulatory T (Tr1) cells, either the whole culture or a sorted fraction (not recorded which). These receptor sequences come from a human donor in good health.

V gene TRBV18 combines with J gene TRBJ2-2; 8 bases fit TRBD1. This CDR3 comprises 15 residues. Germline V gives CDR1 KGHSH, CDR2 LQKENI. V was pared by 3 bases and J by 0 bases, with 0 bases of the junction left unmatched. This CDR3 is CASSPTGANTGELFF. For the CDR3, the DNA is TGTGCCAGCTCACCGACAGGGGCGAACACCGGGGAGCTGTTTTTT.

This clonotype turned up a few times. The chain combines TRBV9 with TRBJ2-1, with 9 bases fitting TRBD2. Trimming removed 7 bases from V and 3 bases from J; junction bases left unmatched: 11. The CDR3 totals 16 residues. Per germline, CDR1 SGDLS and CDR2 YYNGEE. CDR3 amino acids: CASAGGKSTGYNEQFF. CDR3 nucleotide sequence: TGTGCCAGCGCGGGAGGGAAGTCTACCGGCTACAATGAGCAGTTCTTC.

Turning to this clonotype: Its ends do not fully match the called genes, so a read error is possible. This chain joins TRBV18 and TRBJ1-1; perhaps TRBD1 as D (5 bases). The V gene's germline CDR1 is KGHSH and CDR2 LQKENI. The CDR3 runs 15 residues. CDR3 coding DNA: TGTGCCAGCTCACCACCGCAGGGTGGGCACACTGAAGCTTACTTT. This translates into CASSPPQGGHTEAYF.

This clonotype is judged medium-sized (0.01 to 0.1%). The rearrangement joins TRBV5-1 to TRBJ2-1, with 8 bases lining up with TRBD2. CDR3 length equals 15 residues. V dropped 4 bases and J dropped 4; count of bases not matched to a gene: 7. Per the germline V gene, CDR1 is SGHRS and CDR2 is YFSETQ. This CDR3 reads CASSAISGAYNEQFF. DNA for the CDR3: TGCGCCAGCAGCGCGATTAGCGGGGCATACAATGAGCAGTTCTTC.

The sample holds many counts of this clonotype. The chain recombines TRBV20-1 with TRBJ1-6; unclear D gene. Germline V lookup: CDR1 DFQATT, CDR2 SNEGSKA (reference sequence). The CDR3 is made up of 14 amino acids. V lost 0 bases to trimming and J lost 7 bases, with 10 bases between them. Here the CDR3 reads CSARDWASNSPLHF. Here the CDR3 DNA reads TGCAGTGCTAGAGATTGGGCCAGCAATTCACCCCTCCACTTT.

By frequency in the sample, this clonotype is large. The chain is built from TRBV18 and TRBJ1-2; 10 nucleotides agree with TRBD1. Germline lookup yields CDR1 KGHSH and CDR2 LQKENI. V trimming: 6 bases; J trimming: 3 bases; junction bases outside the gene matches: 16. There are 18 residues in the CDR3. The CDR3 DNA reads as TGTGCCAGCTCGCTCCTTGGACAGGGGGGCCTATCGCACTATGGCTACACCTTC. It encodes CASSLLGQGGLSHYGYTF. Together with reference TRBV18 and TRBJ1-2, the CDR3 gives the full variable domain: NAGVMQNPRHLVRRRGQEARLRCSPMKGHSHVYWYRQLPEEGLKFMVYLQKENIIDESGMPKERFSAEFPKEGPSILRIQQVVRGDSAAYFCASSLLGQGGLSHYGYTFGSGTRLTVV.

The CDR3, as DNA: TGTGCCAGCAGCCTGGGGAGAGGGACCAGCACAGATACGCAGTATTTT. It translates to CASSLGRGTSTDTQYF. This chain uses TRBV4-2 with TRBJ2-3, with D perhaps assigned TRBD1 or TRBD2 (5 bases each). Germline-derived CDR1 and CDR2 are LGHNA and YNFKEQ. Trimming pared 4 bases from V and 0 bases from J, leaving 14 bases between. There are 16 residues in the CDR3.

Sample share makes this clonotype medium-sized (0.01 to 0.1%). The genes are TRBV18 and TRBJ1-5; possible D gene TRBD1, 5 bases. The CDR3 spans 13 residues. Trimming stripped 4 bases from V and 7 bases from J, with 11 bases between. Germline CDR1 is KGHSH and CDR2 is LQKENI. CDR3 DNA sequence: TGTGCCAGCTCACAGGGAAGGGACCAGCCCCAGCATTTT. Translation: CASSQGRDQPQHF.

This chain connects TRBV30 to TRBJ2-1; D is ambiguous. Per the germline V gene, CDR1 is GTSNPN and CDR2 is SVGIG (reference sequence). CDR3 length: 14 amino acids. With 4 bases removed from V and 7 bases from J, the gap between germline ends came to 17 bases. CDR3 bases: TGTGCCTGGACTAGGTTTAACATCCTTAATGAGCAGTTCTTC. It yields the protein CAWTRFNILNEQFF.

The chain couples TRBV11-2 to TRBJ2-2, with TRBD1 identical over 12 bases. The CDR3 runs to 15 residues. The trim removed 5 bases at V and 6 bases at J, leaving 4 bases unmatched. The germline V gene encodes CDR1 SGHAT and CDR2 FQNNGV. The CDR3 bases are TGTGCCAGCAGCGCGGGACAGGGGGCGGCCGGGGAGCTGTTTTTT. Residues: CASSAGQGAAGELFF.

V is TRBV18 and J is TRBJ2-2, with 9 bases aligning to TRBD1. The V and J ends lost 1 base and 4 bases, in that order; junction bases with no gene match: 7. There are 17 residues in the CDR3. The germline V gene has CDR1 KGHSH and CDR2 LQKENI. The CDR3 bases are TGTGCCAGCTCACCACTCCGGGACAGGGTTGGCACCGGGGAGCTGTTTTTT. Residues: CASSPLRDRVGTGELFF.

Concerning this clonotype: A read error may be the cause here, since a much bigger clone is one base away. This chain links TRBV3-1 with TRBJ1-1, with D unclear. Germline loops: CDR1 LGHDT, CDR2 YNNKEL (reference sequence). Trimming removed 8 bases from V and 5 bases from J, with 12 bases in between. The CDR3 length is 12 residues. The CDR3 here is CASGLLGTEAFF. The CDR3 region has the DNA TGTGCCAGCGGCCTACTGGGGACTGAAGCTTTCTTT.

Only a few counts were recorded for this clonotype. The V and J genes are TRBV20-1 and TRBJ1-1; perhaps TRBD1 as D (5 bases). Germline CDR1 is DFQATT and CDR2 is SNEGSKA (reference sequence). The CDR3 totals 14 residues. V dropped 5 bases and J dropped 3 bases, with 16 bases sitting between them. The CDR3 is CSAVPGPRYTEAFF. CDR3 bases: TGCAGTGCTGTCCCGGGACCTCGGTACACTGAAGCTTTCTTT.

By share, this clonotype counts as medium-sized. This sequence joins TRBV12-3 or TRBV12-4 and TRBJ2-5, with D perhaps TRBD2 (7 bases). The CDR3 has 14 residues. V was pared by 2 bases and J by 4 bases, with 11 bases between. In DNA form, the CDR3 reads TGTGCCAGCAGTTTACGGGGGGCCTTAGAGACCCAGTACTTC. As protein: CASSLRGALETQYF.

This clonotype was recorded at least ten times. The chain uses TRBV5-4 and TRBJ2-2; 7 nucleotides match TRBD1. The CDR3 consists of 15 residues. Losses at the gene ends were 3 bases for V and 1 base for J; bases not matched to a gene: 3. Germline loops: CDR1 SGHNT, CDR2 YYREEE (reference sequence). CDR3 nucleotide sequence: TGTGCCAGCAGCTCCGGGACAGTGAACACCGGGGAGCTGTTTTTT. Protein sequence: CASSSGTVNTGELFF.

V usage is TRBV6-1 and J usage is TRBJ2-7, with D maybe TRBD2 (5 bases). Trimming removed 8 bases from V and 2 bases from J, with 7 bases in between. This CDR3 has 11 amino acids. Looked up from germline, CDR1 is MNHNS and CDR2 is SASEGT. The CDR3 DNA reads as TGTGCCAGCGCGAGGGCCTACGAGCAGTACTTC. Translation: CASARAYEQYF.

This clonotype was recorded a few times. J is TRBJ1-1 and V is TRBV18; no definite D call. CDR3 length: 13 residues. The V and J ends lost 8 bases and 1 base respectively, with 11 bases between them. Germline lookup yields CDR1 KGHSH and CDR2 LQKENI. The CDR3 nucleotides are TGTGCCAGCACCCAGACACCGAACACTGAAGCTTTCTTT. Amino acids: CASTQTPNTEAFF. Full variable domain (outside the CDR3, taken from reference TRBV18 and TRBJ1-1): NAGVMQNPRHLVRRRGQEARLRCSPMKGHSHVYWYRQLPEEGLKFMVYLQKENIIDESGMPKERFSAEFPKEGPSILRIQQVVRGDSAAYFCASTQTPNTEAFFGQGTRLTVV.

This clonotype was picked up a small number of times. The CDR3 region has the DNA TGTGCCAGCTCACGCTTACAAACAGGGATAGAGACCCAGTACTTC. This codes for CASSRLQTGIETQYF. The chain couples TRBV18 to TRBJ2-5; tentative D call: TRBD1 (6 bases). This CDR3 is built from 15 residues. Between the trimmed V and J ends, which lost 4 bases and 4 bases, there was a span of 16 bases. Germline V gene sequence: CDR1 KGHSH, CDR2 LQKENI.